The present entry profiles one T cell receptor (beta chain) with its context. Method: immunoSEQ multiplex PCR; TCRdb's copy keeps in-frame clones and lacks some. The sample has roughly 190,000 clones; roughly 94% are singletons. Followed over time, Seattle patients had been enrolled while infection was active. The length of the CDR3 is 14 residues. Germline CDR1 is MNHEY and CDR2 is SVGAGI. V lost 7 bases to trimming and J lost 2 bases; unmatched junction nucleotides: 7. This entry comes from a study of blood T cell repertoires in COVID-19. Looking at the study overall: Material from acute and convalescent COVID-19 was sourced from the United States, Italy and Spain. The analysed material was cDNA or gDNA that came from T cells, B-cell-depleted T cells, or PBMCs.

The chain combines TRBV6-5 with TRBJ2-7; 8 nucleotides match TRBD2. The TCR comes from a man aged 30-40 years with COVID-19, enrolled during active disease. Sequenced material: peripheral blood. As DNA, the CDR3 is TGTGCCAGCAAGGCAGGACTAGCCGCCTACGAGCAGTACTTC. Translation gives CASKAGLAAYEQYF.